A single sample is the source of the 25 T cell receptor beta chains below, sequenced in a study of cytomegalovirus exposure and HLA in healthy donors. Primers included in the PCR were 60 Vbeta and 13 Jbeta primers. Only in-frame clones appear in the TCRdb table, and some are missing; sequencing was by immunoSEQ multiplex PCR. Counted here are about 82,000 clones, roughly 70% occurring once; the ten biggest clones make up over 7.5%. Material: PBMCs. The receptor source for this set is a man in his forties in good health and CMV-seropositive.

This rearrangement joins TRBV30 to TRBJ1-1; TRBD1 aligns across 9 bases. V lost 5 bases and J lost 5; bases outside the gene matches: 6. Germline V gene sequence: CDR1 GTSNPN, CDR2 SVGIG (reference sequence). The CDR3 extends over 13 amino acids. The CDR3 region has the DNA TGTGCCTGGGGAAGACAGGGGGGGACTGAAGCTTTCTTT. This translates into CAWGRQGGTEAFF.

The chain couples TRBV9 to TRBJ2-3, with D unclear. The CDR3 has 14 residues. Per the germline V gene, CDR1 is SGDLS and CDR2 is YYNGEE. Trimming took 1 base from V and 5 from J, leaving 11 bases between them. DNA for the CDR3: TGTGCCAGCAGCGTATTGGCCGCAGGAGATACGCAGTATTTT. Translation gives CASSVLAAGDTQYF.

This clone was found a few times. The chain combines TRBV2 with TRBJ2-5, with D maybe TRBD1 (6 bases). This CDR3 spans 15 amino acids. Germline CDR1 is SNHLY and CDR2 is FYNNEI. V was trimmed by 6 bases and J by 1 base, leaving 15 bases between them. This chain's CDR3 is CASSVTRGAQETQYF. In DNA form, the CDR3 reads TGTGCCAGCAGCGTGACCAGGGGAGCCCAAGAGACCCAGTACTTC. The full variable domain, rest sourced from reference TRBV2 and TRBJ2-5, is EPEVTQTPSHQVTQMGQEVILRCVPISNHLYFYWYRQILGQKVEFLVSFYNNEISEKSEIFDDQFSVERPDGSNFTLKIRSTKLEDSAMYFCASSVTRGAQETQYFGPGTRLLVL.

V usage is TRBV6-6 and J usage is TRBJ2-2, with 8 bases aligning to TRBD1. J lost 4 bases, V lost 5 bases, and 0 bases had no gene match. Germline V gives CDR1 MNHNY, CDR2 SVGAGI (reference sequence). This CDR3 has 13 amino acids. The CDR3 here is CASSTGGTGELFF. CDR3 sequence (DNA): TGTGCCAGCAGTACAGGGGGCACCGGGGAGCTGTTTTTT.

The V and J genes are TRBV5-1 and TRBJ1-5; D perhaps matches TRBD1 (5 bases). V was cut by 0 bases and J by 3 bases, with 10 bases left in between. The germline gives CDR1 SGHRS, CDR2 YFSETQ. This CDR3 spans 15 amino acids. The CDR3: CASSLGDLDNQPQHF. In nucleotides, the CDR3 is TGCGCCAGCAGCTTGGGGGACTTGGACAATCAGCCCCAGCATTTT.

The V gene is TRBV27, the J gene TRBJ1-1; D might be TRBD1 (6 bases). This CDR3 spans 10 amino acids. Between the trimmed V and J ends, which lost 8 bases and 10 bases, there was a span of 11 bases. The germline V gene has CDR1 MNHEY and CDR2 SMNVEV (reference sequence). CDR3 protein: CASGQPGAFF. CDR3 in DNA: TGTGCCAGCGGACAGCCCGGAGCTTTCTTT.

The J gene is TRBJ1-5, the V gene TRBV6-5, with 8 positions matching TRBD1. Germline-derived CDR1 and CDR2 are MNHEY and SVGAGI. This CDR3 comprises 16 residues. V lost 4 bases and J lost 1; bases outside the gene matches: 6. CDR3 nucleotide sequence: TGTGCCAGCAGTTCCTCAGGGGGCGCAAGCAATCAGCCCCAGCATTTT. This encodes CASSSSGGASNQPQHF.

The CDR3 loop is CASSAHRDRGIRGYTF. The CDR3 DNA reads TGTGCCAGCAGTGCCCACCGGGACAGGGGGATTCGTGGCTACACCTTC. The genes are TRBV25-1 and TRBJ1-2, with 11 bases fitting TRBD1. This CDR3 has 16 amino acids. V gave up 4 bases and J gave up 7 bases; unmatched junction bases: 11. Germline V gene data show CDR1 as MGHDK and CDR2 as SYGVNS.

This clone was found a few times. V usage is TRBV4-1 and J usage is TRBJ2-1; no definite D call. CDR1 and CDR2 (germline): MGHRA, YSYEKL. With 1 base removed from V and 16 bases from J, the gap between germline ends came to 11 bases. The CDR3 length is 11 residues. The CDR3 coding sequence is TGCGCCAGCAGCCAAGGACAATCGACCTTCTTC. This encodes CASSQGQSTFF.

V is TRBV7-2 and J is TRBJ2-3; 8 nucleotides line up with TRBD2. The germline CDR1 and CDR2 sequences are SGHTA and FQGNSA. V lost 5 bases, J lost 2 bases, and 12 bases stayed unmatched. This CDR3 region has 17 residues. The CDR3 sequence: CASSPRASGYLTDTQYF. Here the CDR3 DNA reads TGTGCCAGCAGCCCTCGGGCTAGCGGGTACCTCACAGATACGCAGTATTTT. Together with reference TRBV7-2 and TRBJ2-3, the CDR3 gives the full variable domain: GAGVSQSPSNKVTEKGKDVELRCDPISGHTALYWYRQSLGQGLEFLIYFQGNSAPDKSGLPSDRFSAERTGGSVSTLTIQRTQQEDSAVYLCASSPRASGYLTDTQYFGPGTRLTVL.

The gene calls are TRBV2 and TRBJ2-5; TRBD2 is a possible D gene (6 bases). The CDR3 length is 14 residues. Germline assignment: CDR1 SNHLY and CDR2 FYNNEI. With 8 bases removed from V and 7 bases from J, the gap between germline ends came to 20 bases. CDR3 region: CASGGGTEVGTQYF. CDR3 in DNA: TGTGCCAGCGGGGGAGGAACAGAAGTAGGGACCCAGTACTTC.

The CDR3 loop is CAWRTTRTGGSYYGYTF. CDR3 coding DNA: TGTGCCTGGAGAACTACTAGGACAGGGGGAAGTTACTATGGCTACACCTTC. The chain has TRBV30 and TRBJ1-2; 10 positions match TRBD1. The junction had 13 bases not matched to a gene; V was cut back by 3 bases and J by 3 bases. Germline V gene sequence: CDR1 GTSNPN, CDR2 SVGIG (reference sequence). The CDR3 consists of 17 residues.

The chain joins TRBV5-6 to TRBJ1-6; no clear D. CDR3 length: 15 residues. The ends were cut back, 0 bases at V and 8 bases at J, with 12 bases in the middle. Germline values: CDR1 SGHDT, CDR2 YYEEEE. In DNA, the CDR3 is TGTGCCAGCAGCTTGGCCGGGGTCGATGATTCACCCCTCCACTTT. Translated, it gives CASSLAGVDDSPLHF. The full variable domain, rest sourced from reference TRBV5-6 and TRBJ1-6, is DAGVTQSPTHLIKTRGQQVTLRCSPKSGHDTVSWYQQALGQGPQFIFQYYEEEERQRGNFPDRFSGHQFPNYSSELNVNALLLGDSALYLCASSLAGVDDSPLHFGNGTRLTVT.

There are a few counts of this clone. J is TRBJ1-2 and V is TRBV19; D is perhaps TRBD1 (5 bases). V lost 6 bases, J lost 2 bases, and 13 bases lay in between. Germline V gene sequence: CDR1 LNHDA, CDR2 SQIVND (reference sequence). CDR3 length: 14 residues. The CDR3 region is CASRARQQNYGYTF. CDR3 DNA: TGTGCCAGTAGGGCCAGACAGCAGAACTATGGCTACACCTTC.

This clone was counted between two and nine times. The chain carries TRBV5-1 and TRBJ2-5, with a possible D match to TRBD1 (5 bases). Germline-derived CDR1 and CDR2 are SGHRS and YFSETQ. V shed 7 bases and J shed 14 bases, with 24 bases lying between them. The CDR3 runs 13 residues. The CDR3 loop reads CASGRDSADKAYF. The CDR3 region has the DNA TGCGCCAGCGGAAGGGATAGTGCGGACAAGGCCTACTTC.

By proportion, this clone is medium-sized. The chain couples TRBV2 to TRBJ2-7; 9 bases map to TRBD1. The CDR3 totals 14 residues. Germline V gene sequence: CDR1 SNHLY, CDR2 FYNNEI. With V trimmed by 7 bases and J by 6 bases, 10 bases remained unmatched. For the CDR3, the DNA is TGTGCCAGCACTTCACAGGGGGCAAGCGCCGAGCAGTACTTC. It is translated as CASTSQGASAEQYF.

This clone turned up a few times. The CDR3 region has the DNA TGTGCCAGCAGCCAGGGCCAAGGTCCCGCGGGAGAGCAGTTCTTC. Translation: CASSQGQGPAGEQFF. The V call is TRBV4-2, the J call TRBJ2-1, with D perhaps matching TRBD2 (6 bases). The V end was cut by 3 bases, the J end by 10 bases, with 19 bases between. The CDR3 contains 15 residues. The germline V gene has CDR1 LGHNA and CDR2 YNFKEQ.

CDR3 bases: TGCGCCAGCAGCCAAGGTACGGCCGGGCCGGGTAGCGGACTCACAGATACGCAGTATTTT. This encodes CASSQGTAGPGSGLTDTQYF. The rearrangement uses TRBV4-3 and TRBJ2-3; tentatively, D is TRBD2 (6 bases). The V gene lost 1 base and the J gene lost 2 bases, with 25 bases spanning the gap. In germline, CDR1 is LGHNA, CDR2 YSLEER. This CDR3 region has 20 residues.

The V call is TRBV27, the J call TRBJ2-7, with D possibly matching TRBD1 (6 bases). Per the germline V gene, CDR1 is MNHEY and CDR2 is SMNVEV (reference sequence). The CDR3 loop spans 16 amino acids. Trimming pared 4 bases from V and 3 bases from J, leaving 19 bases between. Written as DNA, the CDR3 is TGTGCCAGCAGTTCCGCCCTCGGTGGGGGCTTCTACGAGCAGTACTTC. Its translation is CASSSALGGGFYEQYF.

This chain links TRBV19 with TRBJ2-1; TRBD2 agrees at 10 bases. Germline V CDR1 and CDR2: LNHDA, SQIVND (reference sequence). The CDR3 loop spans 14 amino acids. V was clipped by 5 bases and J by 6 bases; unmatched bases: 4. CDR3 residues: CASSPRTSGNEQFF. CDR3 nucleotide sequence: TGTGCCAGTAGTCCCCGGACTAGCGGCAATGAGCAGTTCTTC. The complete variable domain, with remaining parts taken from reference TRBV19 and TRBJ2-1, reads DGGITQSPKYLFRKEGQNVTLSCEQNLNHDAMYWYRQDPGQGLRLIYYSQIVNDFQKGDIAEGYSVSREKKESFPLTVTSAQKNPTAFYLCASSPRTSGNEQFFGPGTRLTVL.

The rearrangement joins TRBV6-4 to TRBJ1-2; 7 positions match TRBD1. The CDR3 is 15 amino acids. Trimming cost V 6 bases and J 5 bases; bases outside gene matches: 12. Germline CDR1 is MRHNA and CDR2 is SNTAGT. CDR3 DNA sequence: TGTGCCAGCAGAGCCGAAACCGGGACAGAATATGGCTACACCTTC. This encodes CASRAETGTEYGYTF.

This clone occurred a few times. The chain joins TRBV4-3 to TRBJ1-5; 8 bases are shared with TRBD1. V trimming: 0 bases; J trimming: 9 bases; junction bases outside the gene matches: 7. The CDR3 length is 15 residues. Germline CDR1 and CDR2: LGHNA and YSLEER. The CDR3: CASSQDMTGEWPQHF. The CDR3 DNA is TGCGCCAGCAGCCAAGATATGACAGGGGAATGGCCCCAGCATTTT.

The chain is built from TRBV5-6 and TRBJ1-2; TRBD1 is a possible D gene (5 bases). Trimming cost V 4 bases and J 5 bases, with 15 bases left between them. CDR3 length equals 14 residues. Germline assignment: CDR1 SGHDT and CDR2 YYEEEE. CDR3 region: CASSRGPGEYGYTF. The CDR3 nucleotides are TGTGCCAGCAGCCGGGGCCCGGGGGAATATGGCTACACCTTC.

The CDR3 is CASRAGLAGNNEQFF. CDR3 coding DNA: TGTGCCAGCAGGGCCGGACTAGCGGGAAACAATGAGCAGTTCTTC. The V gene is TRBV6-6, the J gene TRBJ2-1; 12 nucleotides align to TRBD2. This CDR3 is built from 15 residues. V dropped 6 bases and J dropped 5; count of bases not matched to a gene: 5. The germline CDR1 and CDR2 sequences are MNHNY and SVGAGI (reference sequence).

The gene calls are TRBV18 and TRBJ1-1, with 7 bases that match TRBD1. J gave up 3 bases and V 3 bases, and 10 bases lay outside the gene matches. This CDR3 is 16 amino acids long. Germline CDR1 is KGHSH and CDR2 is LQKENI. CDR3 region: CASSPRTGGIDTEAFF. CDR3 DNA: TGTGCCAGCTCACCTAGGACAGGAGGAATAGACACTGAAGCTTTCTTT.